One TCR beta chain is described in this entry. Here immunoSEQ multiplex PCR was the method, and the copy in TCRdb shows in-frame clones only, minus some. This repertoire shows some 180,000 clones, approximately 91% found once; its top ten account for about 5%. The sample comes from a study of blood T cell repertoires in COVID-19. The V gene's germline CDR1 is GTSNPN and CDR2 SVGIG (reference sequence). Unmatched junction bases numbered 4, after V lost 3 bases and J lost 5 bases. The CDR3 length is 13 residues. The receptor was isolated from a man between 18 and 29 years old with COVID-19, enrolled during active disease. The sample taken for sequencing was peripheral blood. The V and J genes are TRBV30 and TRBJ1-1; 9 bases line up with TRBD1. The CDR3 loop is CAWRTGGRTEAFF. CDR3 coding DNA: TGTGCCTGGAGGACAGGGGGTCGGACTGAAGCTTTCTTT.